This TCR beta chain comes out of a study of OX40 agonist ivuxolimab in advanced cancers. Clones were sequenced by immunoSEQ multiplex PCR, and TCRdb holds only the in-frame ones, with some missing. Here the sample spans tens of thousands of clones, about 93% being singletons. The specimen was CD4+ or CD8+ T cells sorted from blood, collected in a trial of the OX40 agonist ivuxolimab. The receptor was isolated from an adult with an advanced solid tumor such as melanoma, head and neck, liver or kidney cancer.

The CDR3 spells CASSEYYGTYGYTF. Here the CDR3 DNA reads TGTGCCAGCAGTGAATACTACGGGACCTATGGCTACACCTTC. The chain carries TRBV2 and TRBJ1-2, with D possibly TRBD1 on 5 matching bases. The CDR3 is 14 amino acids. The V gene lost 2 bases and the J gene lost 4 bases, with 11 bases spanning the gap. The V gene's germline CDR1 is SNHLY and CDR2 FYNNEI.